This T cell receptor (beta chain) derives from a study of human T cells and chemical hapten exposure. Germline CDR1 reads SQVTM; CDR2 reads ANQGSEA. This CDR3 is built from 16 residues. V was cut by 4 bases and J by 0 bases, with 15 bases left in between. Via MiXCR, TCRdb re-called the RACE reads, giving one row per CDR3 protein. Here the sample spans tens of thousands of distinct CDR3 sequences, approximately 10% being singletons. Specified time point: pre-sensitization, week 0. The sample's treatment: therapeutic diphenylcyclopropenone sensitization with weekly scalp DPC. The V call is TRBV29-1, the J call TRBJ2-2; possible D gene TRBD1, 6 bases. Sample: whole blood, taken in connection with sensitization to the hapten diphenylcyclopropenone (DPC). This receptor was taken from a middle-aged woman with alopecia areata. Some clones in this sample may be carry-over from other donors' samples. The CDR3 nucleotides read TGCAGCGTTGGCCGCCCGGGACACTCGAACACCGGGGAGCTGTTTTTT. Encoded protein: CSVGRPGHSNTGELFF.